These 4 T cell receptor beta chains share one sample of origin, sequenced in a study of blood T cell repertoires in COVID-19. Using immunoSEQ multiplex PCR, the repertoire was profiled, and TCRdb retains in-frame clones only, with some absent. Of approximately 200,000 clones listed, roughly 81% are singletons. Material: peripheral blood. The receptors were sampled from a woman older than 75 with COVID-19, enrolled during active disease.

This chain joins TRBV28 and TRBJ2-1; D is perhaps TRBD2 (6 bases). The CDR3 contains 15 residues. V lost 6 bases to trimming and J lost 1 base, with 13 bases between them. Germline V CDR1 and CDR2: MDHEN, SYDVKM. This CDR3 is CASRDLALSYNEQFF. Here the CDR3 DNA reads TGTGCCAGCAGAGACCTAGCGTTGTCCTACAATGAGCAGTTCTTC.

The chain is built from TRBV30 and TRBJ2-3; D gene ambiguous. V gave up 0 bases and J gave up 4 bases, with 8 bases separating them. Germline V CDR1 and CDR2: GTSNPN, SVGIG (reference sequence). The CDR3 length is 13 residues. The CDR3 sequence: CAWSVRLSDTQYF. The CDR3 bases are TGTGCCTGGAGTGTACGACTTTCAGATACGCAGTATTTT.

The CDR3 reads CASSPPNFHTQYF. Written as DNA, the CDR3 is TGTGCCAGCTCACCCCCGAACTTCCATACGCAGTATTTT. The chain couples TRBV18 to TRBJ2-3; the D is unclear. Germline values: CDR1 KGHSH, CDR2 LQKENI. The CDR3 is made up of 13 amino acids. V was pared by 3 bases and J by 7 bases, with 11 bases between. Full variable domain (remainder filled in from reference TRBV18 and TRBJ2-3): NAGVMQNPRHLVRRRGQEARLRCSPMKGHSHVYWYRQLPEEGLKFMVYLQKENIIDESGMPKERFSAEFPKEGPSILRIQQVVRGDSAAYFCASSPPNFHTQYFGPGTRLTVL.

The V gene is TRBV28, the J gene TRBJ2-7; 7 positions agree with TRBD1. Trimming took 3 bases from V and 5 from J; bases not matched to a gene: 1. CDR3 length: 12 amino acids. Germline V gives CDR1 MDHEN, CDR2 SYDVKM. The CDR3 here is CASSLQGDEQYF. The CDR3 DNA is TGTGCCAGCAGTTTGCAGGGGGACGAGCAGTACTTC.